Listed below are T cell receptor beta chains from one sample, sequenced in a study of chemoradiotherapy in HPV16-positive cancers. The repertoire was sequenced with immunoSEQ multiplex PCR; TCRdb's copy has only in-frame clones and lacks some. In the table there are under 5,500 clones, more than 85% of which are singletons. The sample in question was tumor tissue, obtained from a patient who underwent chemoradiotherapy. These receptors were obtained from a human donor with HPV-associated anogenital cancer. Each CDR3 is given with its conserved first and last residue. D genes are given only for firm matches. Not every row has a clone size; where given, it reads once, few, many or a size class.

TRBV6-6	.	TRBJ2-3	12	.	CASQAHTDTQYF	TGTGCCAGCCAGGCACACACAGATACGCAGTATTTT
TRBV28	TRBD1	TRBJ1-5	18	.	CASSTLGTGTYSNQPQHF	TGTGCCAGCAGTACCCTGGGGACAGGGACCTATAGCAATCAGCCCCAGCATTTT
TRBV6-6	TRBD1	TRBJ1-1	11	once	CASGRDSEAFF	TGTGCCAGCGGCCGGGACAGTGAAGCTTTCTTT
TRBV19	.	TRBJ2-7	14	.	CASSTPGRTYEQYF	TGTGCCAGCTCCACGCCGGGACGGACCTACGAGCAGTACTTC
TRBV5-1	.	TRBJ1-1	18	.	CASSFLATAASPGSEAFF	TGCGCCAGCAGCTTTTTAGCCACTGCGGCCTCGCCCGGTTCTGAAGCTTTCTTT
TRBV19	.	TRBJ1-1	15	few	CATEGGRALNTEAFF	TGTGCCACCGAGGGGGGCAGAGCACTGAACACTGAAGCTTTCTTT
TRBV6-6	TRBD1	TRBJ2-7	15	.	CASSRTTQGAGEQYF	TGTGCCAGCAGTCGTACCACACAGGGGGCAGGCGAGCAGTACTTC
TRBV28	.	TRBJ1-2	11	.	CASSSPNGYTF	TGTGCCAGCAGCTCCCCAAATGGCTACACCTTC
TRBV10-2	TRBD2	TRBJ2-3	15	few	CASSWTSGGTDTQYF	TGCGCCAGCAGTTGGACTAGCGGGGGCACAGATACGCAGTATTTT
TRBV27	TRBD1	TRBJ1-1	14	.	CASSSTGQGKGAFF	TGTGCCAGCAGTTCCACGGGACAGGGAAAGGGGGCTTTCTTT
TRBV4-2	TRBD2	TRBJ2-3	15	.	CASSQQAGGRDTQYF	TGTGCCAGCAGCCAACAAGCGGGAGGGAGGGATACGCAGTATTTT
TRBV6-1	.	TRBJ1-5	13	.	CASSPPGNQPQHF	TGTGCCAGCAGCCCCCCAGGGAATCAGCCCCAGCATTTT
TRBV9	.	TRBJ2-7	13	.	CASSENLQDEQYF	TGTGCCAGCAGCGAGAACCTACAGGACGAGCAGTACTTC
TRBV15	.	TRBJ2-1	13	.	CATSRGRISEQFF	TGTGCCACCAGCAGAGGCAGAATATCGGAGCAGTTCTTC
TRBV19	TRBD1	TRBJ1-3	14	once	CASSPGQGGNTIYF	TGTGCCAGTAGCCCTGGACAGGGCGGAAACACCATATATTTT
TRBV7-8	.	TRBJ1-3	16	.	CASSLNRQSSGNTIYF	TGTGCCAGCAGCTTAAATCGGCAGTCCTCTGGAAACACCATATATTTT
TRBV5-6	.	TRBJ2-7	15	.	CASSLGPGVPPEQYF	TGTGCCAGCAGCTTGGGTCCAGGGGTCCCTCCGGAGCAGTACTTC
TRBV19	.	TRBJ1-5	13	.	CASSVLSNQPQHF	TGTGCCAGTAGTGTTCTTAGCAATCAGCCCCAGCATTTT
TRBV2	TRBD1	TRBJ1-3	11	.	CASRTGNTIYF	TGTGCCAGCCGGACAGGGAACACCATATATTTT
TRBV4-2	.	TRBJ1-5	15	.	CASSLEVGSNQPQHF	TGTGCCAGCAGCCTAGAGGTTGGTAGCAATCAGCCCCAGCATTTT
TRBV5-1	TRBD1	TRBJ2-1	15	once	CASSKGQGEENEQFF	TGCGCCAGCAGCAAGGGACAGGGGGAGGAAAATGAGCAGTTCTTC
TRBV10-3	.	TRBJ2-3	13	.	CAINDGSADTQYF	TGTGCCATCAATGACGGGTCGGCAGATACGCAGTATTTT
TRBV10-3	TRBD1	TRBJ1-5	15	.	CAISESGQGNQPQHF	TGTGCCATCAGTGAGTCGGGACAGGGCAATCAGCCCCAGCATTTT
TRBV30	.	TRBJ1-2	17	.	CAWSGGGLLIANYGYTF	TGTGCCTGGAGTGGCGGGGGGCTCCTCATAGCTAACTATGGCTACACCTTC
TRBV20-1	.	TRBJ2-2	11	.	CSPEKGDGLFF	TGCAGTCCCGAGAAAGGGGATGGGCTGTTTTTT
TRBV10-3	TRBD1	TRBJ2-5	15	.	CAISESTGGSETQYF	TGTGCCATCAGTGAGTCGACAGGGGGGAGCGAGACCCAGTACTTC
TRBV10-3	.	TRBJ2-1	16	.	CAISPTAGTGVNEQFF	TGTGCCATCAGTCCAACGGCCGGGACTGGGGTTAATGAGCAGTTCTTC
TRBV9	.	TRBJ2-3	14	.	CASRRSPDEGTQYF	TGTGCCAGCAGGCGGAGCCCCGACGAGGGTACGCAGTATTTT
TRBV5-1	.	TRBJ2-5	11	.	CASFEQETQYF	TGCGCCAGCTTCGAACAAGAGACCCAGTACTTC
TRBV19	TRBD1	TRBJ1-5	14	.	CASSIFSRGEPQHF	TGTGCCAGTAGTATCTTCAGCAGGGGGGAGCCCCAGCATTTT
TRBV14	.	TRBJ1-1	13	few	CASSSRSNTEAFF	TGTGCCAGCAGCTCCCGGTCGAACACTGAAGCTTTCTTT
TRBV5-1	TRBD1	TRBJ1-2	14	.	CASSLGQGYYGYTF	TGCGCCAGCAGCTTGGGACAGGGGTACTATGGCTACACCTTC
TRBV4-2	TRBD1	TRBJ2-2	15	.	CASSQSGQGYGELFF	TGTGCCAGCAGCCAATCGGGACAGGGGTACGGGGAGCTGTTTTTT
TRBV7-2	.	TRBJ2-7	13	.	CASRPTGSYEQYF	TGTGCCAGCAGGCCAACAGGCTCCTACGAGCAGTACTTC
TRBV7-2	.	TRBJ2-3	15	once	CASSLDGGVTDTQYF	TGTGCCAGCAGCTTAGATGGGGGAGTAACAGATACGCAGTATTTT
TRBV12-5	.	TRBJ2-1	14	.	CASAAGQAYNEQFF	TGTGCTAGTGCAGCGGGACAGGCTTACAATGAGCAGTTCTTC
TRBV5-1	.	TRBJ1-2	13	.	CASRGARAYGYTF	TGCGCCAGCAGGGGGGCGAGGGCTTATGGCTACACCTTC
TRBV2	TRBD1	TRBJ1-6	14	few	CASNKRDRGSPLHF	TGTGCCAGCAACAAACGGGACAGGGGTTCACCCCTCCACTTT
TRBV10-3	TRBD1	TRBJ1-1	16	.	CAISEPGQSKNTEAFF	TGTGCCATCAGTGAGCCGGGACAGAGTAAGAACACTGAAGCTTTCTTT
TRBV6-1	TRBD1	TRBJ1-2	13	.	CASSRQGAGGYTF	TGTGCCAGCAGTCGACAGGGGGCTGGTGGCTACACCTTC
TRBV20-1	.	TRBJ1-1	11	.	CSARGRSEAFF	TGCAGTGCTAGGGGACGCAGCGAAGCTTTCTTT
TRBV11-2	TRBD1	TRBJ1-2	17	.	CASSLESRDRGGYGYTF	TGTGCCAGCAGCTTAGAATCCCGGGACAGGGGAGGCTATGGCTACACCTTC
TRBV30	.	TRBJ1-1	13	.	CAWGRDLNTEAFF	TGTGCCTGGGGGAGGGACTTGAACACTGAAGCTTTCTTT
TRBV5-1	TRBD2	TRBJ2-1	16	.	CASSSELAGGFDEQFF	TGCGCCAGCAGCTCCGAACTAGCGGGAGGGTTCGATGAGCAGTTCTTC
TRBV6-5	.	TRBJ2-1	15	.	CASSYSLDAYNEQFF	TGTGCCAGCAGTTACTCCCTGGACGCCTACAATGAGCAGTTCTTC
TRBV11-3	TRBD2	TRBJ2-1	14	.	CASSPGGEGNEQFF	TGTGCCAGCAGCCCGGGGGGGGAGGGGAATGAGCAGTTCTTC
TRBV4-2	TRBD1	TRBJ1-3	15	few	CASSQQDRGGNTIYF	TGTGCCAGCAGCCAACAGGACAGGGGAGGAAACACCATATATTTT
TRBV28	TRBD1	TRBJ1-1	11	.	CASSLDRGAFF	TGTGCCAGCAGTTTAGACAGGGGAGCTTTCTTT
TRBV29-1	.	TRBJ2-2	15	.	CSVAGGTANTGELFF	TGCAGCGTTGCGGGCGGGACGGCGAACACCGGGGAGCTGTTTTTT
TRBV6-4	.	TRBJ2-6	15	few	CANSDSHSGANVLTF	TGTGCCAACAGTGACTCGCACTCTGGGGCCAACGTCCTGACTTTC
TRBV30	.	TRBJ1-2	15	.	CAWSVRVLLWYGYTF	TGTGCCTGGAGTGTAAGGGTTTTGTTGTGGTATGGCTACACCTTC
TRBV7-8	TRBD1	TRBJ1-5	15	few	CASTPDRGPSQPQHF	TGTGCCAGCACCCCCGACAGGGGGCCGAGTCAGCCCCAGCATTTT
TRBV21-1	.	TRBJ1-2	13	.	CASSHDRFFGYTF	TGTGCCAGCAGCCATGACAGGTTTTTTGGGTACACCTTC
TRBV30	.	TRBJ1-6	14	once	CASSSRGGNSPLHF	TGTGCCTCATCGTCACGGGGGGGGAATTCACCCCTCCACTTT
TRBV10-1	.	TRBJ2-3	14	.	CASSEGGTGTTQYF	TGCGCCAGCAGTGAAGGCGGCACGGGGACTACGCAGTATTTT
TRBV7-9	.	TRBJ1-1	16	.	CASSLAGLGPNTEAFF	TGTGCCAGCAGCTTAGCGGGTCTGGGGCCGAACACTGAAGCTTTCTTT
TRBV25-1	.	TRBJ2-3	11	.	CASALTDTQYF	TGTGCCAGCGCCCTCACAGATACGCAGTATTTT
TRBV28	.	TRBJ1-2	11	.	CASSFIYGYTF	TGTGCCAGCAGTTTCATCTATGGCTACACCTTC
TRBV9	.	TRBJ1-3	16	.	CASSVGGTISGNTIYF	TGTGCCAGCAGCGTAGGAGGGACTATCTCTGGAAACACCATATATTTT